This record looks at one T cell receptor beta chain sequence and its context. Its cognate antigen is unknown. Time point: newly diagnosed GD, antithyroid drugs for less than 3 months. Extracted RNA from PBMCs served as the source of the TCR library. Into tubes containing EDTA, approximately 8.5 milliliters of peripheral blood were drawn. The data were obtained in a study of regulatory T cells in long-lasting Graves disease. Study-level results: Persistent Graves' patients showed less TCR diversity than newly diagnosed patients showed.

The CDR3 runs to 16 residues. Per germline, CDR1 KGHSH and CDR2 LQKENI. The V and J ends lost 3 bases and 2 bases, in that order; junction bases with no gene match: 6. Libraries of TCR beta came from iRepertoire HTBI primers plus Arm-PCR of CDR3 regions. A single record per CDR3 protein comes from TCRdb applying MiXCR to the multiplex PCR reads. The profile shows 450,000 to 700,000 distinct CDR3 sequences, less than 15% of them singletons. This sample was shared with a second study, whose subject was T cells in Graves' hyperthyroidism and ophthalmopathy. As that study records: The TCR CDR3 first-round RT-PCR relied on the HTBI primer set.

The chain combines TRBV18 with TRBJ2-7, with TRBD2 identical over 11 bases. The specimen comprised peripheral blood mononuclear cells (PBMCs), sampled at new diagnosis, from a patient treated with antithyroid drugs. The source is a man between 25 and 39 years old with Graves disease. The CDR3: CASSPERLAGTYEQYF. CDR3 bases: TGTGCCAGCTCACCTGAGAGACTAGCGGGGACCTACGAGCAGTACTTC.